The 11 T cell receptor beta chains in this list originate from one sample, sequenced in a study of T cell repertoires in cytomegalovirus infection. Via MiXCR, TCRdb re-called the reads, giving one row per CDR3 protein. This sample has tens of thousands of distinct CDR3 sequences, with more than 20% found just once. Their cognate antigens are unknown. Specimen: CD8+ T cells from cultured PBMCs, collected from culture after CMV antigen stimulation. The receptor source for this set is a human donor in good health (CMV status not recorded). Some clones in this sample may be carry-over from other donors' samples.

CDR3 residues: CATSVQDHEKLFF. In DNA, the CDR3 is TGTGCCACCTCGGTGCAGGACCATGAAAAACTGTTTTTT. The chain employs TRBV15 and TRBJ1-4, with D unresolved. CDR1 and CDR2 (germline): LNHNV, YYDKDF (reference sequence). This CDR3 has 13 amino acids. The V and J ends lost 8 bases and 6 bases respectively, with 13 bases between them.

This clonotype has a handful of counts. The chain carries TRBV4-3 and TRBJ2-1, with TRBD1 matching 8 bases. Germline CDR1 and CDR2: LGHNA and YSLEER. J gave up 2 bases and V 3 bases, and 3 bases lay outside the gene matches. This CDR3 is built from 15 residues. The CDR3 is CASSQGDRPYNEQFF. CDR3 DNA: TGCGCCAGCAGCCAGGGGGACAGGCCCTACAATGAGCAGTTCTTC.

The chain employs TRBV7-2 and TRBJ2-7; 11 bases are shared with TRBD1. CDR1 and CDR2 from the germline V gene are SGHTA and FQGNSA. Trimming removed 5 bases from V and 5 bases from J; junction bases left unmatched: 5. The CDR3 has 14 residues. The CDR3 is CASSTDRGRHEQYF. The CDR3 region has the DNA TGTGCCAGCAGCACGGACAGGGGGCGTCACGAGCAGTACTTC.

This clonotype turned up a few times. The chain couples TRBV6-5 to TRBJ2-3; 7 bases map to TRBD1. The CDR3 spans 14 residues. V gave up 4 bases and J gave up 4 bases; unmatched junction bases: 5. Germline V gives CDR1 MNHEY, CDR2 SVGAGI. CDR3 loop: CASSSMTGSDTQYF. The CDR3 DNA reads as TGTGCCAGCAGTTCAATGACAGGGTCAGATACGCAGTATTTT.

This chain joins TRBV7-2 and TRBJ2-3; 13 bases align to TRBD2. The CDR3 sequence is 17 residues long. Germline CDR1 is SGHTA and CDR2 is FQGNSA. Germline trimming cut 5 bases from V and 6 bases from J; bases unmatched to any gene: 11. The CDR3 reads CASSPRLAGGQGDTQYF. CDR3 sequence (DNA): TGTGCCAGCAGCCCCCGACTAGCGGGGGGCCAGGGGGATACGCAGTATTTT.

The rearrangement joins TRBV7-2 to TRBJ2-6; tentative D call: TRBD2 (6 bases). With 3 bases removed from V and 0 bases from J, the gap between germline ends came to 12 bases. CDR1 SGHTA and CDR2 FQGNSA come from the germline V gene. This CDR3 is built from 17 residues. CDR3 DNA sequence: TGTGCCAGCAGCTTTAAGCGGGCCTACTCTGGGGCCAACGTCCTGACTTTC. It is translated as CASSFKRAYSGANVLTF.

This clonotype was observed at least ten times. This chain joins TRBV7-8 and TRBJ1-1; TRBD1 might be the D (6 bases). The CDR3 is made up of 14 amino acids. Germline V gene lookup returns CDR1 SGHVS and CDR2 FQNEAQ. Trimming removed 6 bases from V and 2 bases from J, with 13 bases in between. CDR3 coding DNA: TGTGCCAGCAGTTTACAGGGAGTTAACACTGAAGCTTTCTTT. The encoded protein is CASSLQGVNTEAFF.

This clonotype was observed a handful of times. The V call is TRBV7-9, the J call TRBJ2-5; 8 nucleotides agree with TRBD1. CDR1 and CDR2 from the germline V gene are SEHNR and FQNEAQ (reference sequence). The CDR3 spans 15 residues. J gave up 5 bases and V 5 bases, and 10 bases lay outside the gene matches. Here the CDR3 reads CASSRSSTGGETQYF. The CDR3 bases are TGTGCCAGCAGCCGATCGAGCACAGGGGGGGAGACCCAGTACTTC.

CDR3 residues: CATSPWEGSYNEQFF. The CDR3 coding sequence is TGTGCCACCAGCCCCTGGGAGGGCTCCTACAATGAGCAGTTCTTC. The chain has TRBV24-1 and TRBJ2-1; 7 bases line up with TRBD2. This CDR3 comprises 15 residues. The germline gives CDR1 KGHDR, CDR2 SFDVKD. Losses at the gene ends were 7 bases for V and 0 bases for J; bases not matched to a gene: 5.

The CDR3 DNA reads TGTGCCAGCAGGGAGGGAGTACTCGCCCCTCAGCCCCAGCATTTT. Its protein product is CASREGVLAPQPQHF. The rearrangement links TRBV6-1 to TRBJ1-5; D unclear. Trimming took 6 bases from V and 6 from J, leaving 18 bases between them. Germline CDR1 is MNHNS and CDR2 is SASEGT. The CDR3 totals 15 residues.

This clonotype is categorized as medium-sized. This rearrangement joins TRBV11-2 to TRBJ2-1; 10 nucleotides align to TRBD2. CDR3 length: 16 residues. Germline V CDR1 and CDR2: SGHAT, FQNNGV. V was pared by 5 bases and J by 0 bases, with 4 bases of the junction left unmatched. The CDR3 sequence is CASSALAGSSYNEQFF. The CDR3 DNA reads as TGTGCCAGCAGCGCACTAGCGGGGAGCTCCTACAATGAGCAGTTCTTC.